The 12 T cell receptor beta chains below were found in one sample sequenced in a study of blood T cell repertoires in COVID-19. This table comes from immunoSEQ multiplex PCR, and its TCRdb copy is limited to in-frame clones, with some not included. The sample has about 100,000 clones, around 81% seen once. Material for sequencing was peripheral blood. These receptors were taken from a man in his fifties who had recovered from COVID-19.

The rearrangement links TRBV13 to TRBJ1-1; D not certain. V was trimmed by 4 bases and J by 6 bases, leaving 15 bases between them. The CDR3 covers 14 residues. Germline V gives CDR1 PRHDT, CDR2 FYEKMQ (reference sequence). CDR3: CASSWLPGSAEAFF. The CDR3 bases are TGTGCCAGCAGCTGGCTTCCGGGGAGCGCTGAAGCTTTCTTT.

The V call is TRBV5-1, the J call TRBJ2-3, with D possibly matching TRBD1 (6 bases). Germline V CDR1 and CDR2: SGHRS, YFSETQ. The CDR3 extends over 15 amino acids. V lost 3 bases and J lost 5, with 16 bases in between. CDR3 loop: CASSSQGSSGDTQYF. The CDR3 nucleotides read TGCGCCAGCAGCTCACAGGGTTCATCCGGAGATACGCAGTATTTT. Supplemented by reference TRBV5-1 and TRBJ2-3, the full variable domain reads KAGVTQTPRYLIKTRGQQVTLSCSPISGHRSVSWYQQTPGQGLQFLFEYFSETQRNKGNFPGRFSGRQFSNSRSEMNVSTLELGDSALYLCASSSQGSSGDTQYFGPGTRLTVL.

The rearrangement uses TRBV5-6 and TRBJ1-5, with 8 bases lining up with TRBD1. J was trimmed by 3 bases and V by 4 bases; bases with no gene match: 12. Germline V lookup: CDR1 SGHDT, CDR2 YYEEEE. CDR3 length: 17 residues. The CDR3 nucleotides read TGTGCCAGCAGCCGCAGACGGACAGGGAGGGACAATCAGCCCCAGCATTTT. As protein: CASSRRRTGRDNQPQHF.

The chain joins TRBV6-1 to TRBJ1-2; 7 bases are a match to TRBD1. The length of the CDR3 is 14 residues. Germline V gives CDR1 MNHNS, CDR2 SASEGT. Unmatched junction bases numbered 12, after V lost 7 bases and J lost 7 bases. The CDR3 nucleotides are TGTGCCAGCACCCCCGACAGGGTCGCGACTGGCTACACCTTC. This sequence encodes CASTPDRVATGYTF.

The chain is built from TRBV10-3 and TRBJ2-5, with 7 bases lining up with TRBD1. The CDR3 runs 14 residues. With V trimmed by 6 bases and J by 2 bases, 6 bases remained unmatched. CDR1 is ENHRY and CDR2 is SYGVKD in the germline V gene. The CDR3 loop reads CAISPRDSQETQYF. For the CDR3, the DNA is TGTGCCATCAGCCCCCGGGACAGTCAAGAGACCCAGTACTTC.

This clone was picked up a small number of times. The CDR3 reads CASRETGAMNTEAFF. In nucleotides, the CDR3 is TGTGCCAGCAGGGAGACAGGGGCGATGAACACTGAAGCTTTCTTT. J is TRBJ1-1 and V is TRBV11-1; 8 nucleotides match TRBD1. CDR1 and CDR2 (germline): SGHAT, FQDESV (reference sequence). The V gene end was trimmed by 6 bases and the J gene end by 0 bases; junction bases not matched to a gene: 6. CDR3 size: 15 residues.

V usage is TRBV5-4 and J usage is TRBJ1-1; D is possibly TRBD1 (6 bases). This CDR3 has 16 amino acids. Trimming shortened V by 4 bases and J by 4 bases, and 20 bases separated the two germline ends. Germline CDR1 SGHNT, CDR2 YYREEE (reference sequence). The chain's CDR3 is CASSPPVAGAGTEAFF. The CDR3 coding sequence is TGTGCCAGCAGCCCCCCGGTGGCAGGGGCGGGCACTGAAGCTTTCTTT.

The J gene is TRBJ2-3, the V gene TRBV2, with D unresolved. The CDR3 runs 12 residues. Between the trimmed V and J ends, which lost 8 bases and 4 bases, there was a span of 10 bases. Germline CDR1 SNHLY, CDR2 FYNNEI. The CDR3 here is CASLIRADTQYF. CDR3 nucleotide sequence: TGTGCCAGCTTAATTAGAGCAGATACGCAGTATTTT.

In DNA form, the CDR3 reads TGTGCCAGCAGCTCCCCCCTGGGGGGGCCGACTTCCTACAATGAGCAGTTCTTC. Protein product: CASSSPLGGPTSYNEQFF. This chain links TRBV7-6 with TRBJ2-1; the D gene is possibly TRBD2 (7 bases). CDR1 is SGHVS, CDR2 FNYEAQ, per germline. The V and J ends lost 4 bases and 1 base respectively, with 20 bases between them. The CDR3 has 18 amino acids.

The chain couples TRBV25-1 to TRBJ1-2; D unclear. The CDR3 is 11 amino acids. In germline, CDR1 is MGHDK, CDR2 SYGVNS. V was shortened by 5 bases and J by 4 bases, with 5 bases between the two germline ends. The CDR3 DNA is TGTGCCAGCAGTCCCGGCTATGGCTACACCTTC. Translation gives CASSPGYGYTF.

The CDR3 nucleotides read TGTGCCAGCAGTGTGGGGACTAGCGCGTACGAGCAGTACTTC. Translation: CASSVGTSAYEQYF. The V gene is TRBV2, the J gene TRBJ2-7; 10 nucleotides align to TRBD2. CDR3 length equals 14 residues. The V and J ends lost 4 bases and 4 bases, in that order; junction bases with no gene match: 4. Germline values: CDR1 SNHLY, CDR2 FYNNEI.

The rearrangement uses TRBV25-1 and TRBJ1-6, with 7 bases identical to TRBD1. Germline CDR1 and CDR2: MGHDK and SYGVNS. The CDR3 has 15 amino acids. Trimming at V came to 4 bases and at J to 7 bases, leaving 7 bases not matched to a gene. CDR3 DNA sequence: TGTGCCAGCAGTGGCAACAGGGGAACGAATTCACCCCTCCACTTT. Protein: CASSGNRGTNSPLHF.